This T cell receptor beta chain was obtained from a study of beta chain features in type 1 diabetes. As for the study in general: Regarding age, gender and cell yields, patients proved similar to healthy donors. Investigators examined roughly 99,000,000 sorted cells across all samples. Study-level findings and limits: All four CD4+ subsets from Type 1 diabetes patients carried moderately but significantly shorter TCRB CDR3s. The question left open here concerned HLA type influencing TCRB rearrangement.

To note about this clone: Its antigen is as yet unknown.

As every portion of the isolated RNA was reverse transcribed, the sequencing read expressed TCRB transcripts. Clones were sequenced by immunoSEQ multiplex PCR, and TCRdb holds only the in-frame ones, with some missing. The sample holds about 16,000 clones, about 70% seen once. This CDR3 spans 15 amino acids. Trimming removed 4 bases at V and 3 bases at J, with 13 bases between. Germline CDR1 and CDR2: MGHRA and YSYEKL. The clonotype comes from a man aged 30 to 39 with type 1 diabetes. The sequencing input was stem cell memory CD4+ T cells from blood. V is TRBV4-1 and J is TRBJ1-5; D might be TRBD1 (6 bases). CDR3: CASSPITGNNQPQHF. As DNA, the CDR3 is TGCGCCAGCAGCCCGATTACAGGGAACAATCAGCCCCAGCATTTT.